In this sample, the clone carrying this T cell receptor (beta chain) is medium-sized (0.01 to 0.1%). What it recognizes is unknown. This sample is part of a study of circulating CD8 cells and anti-PD-1 response in melanoma. TCR libraries were prepared from approximately 15 ng of total RNA with the QIAseq Immune Repertoire TCR panel. MiXCR was run by TCRdb on the reads, yielding one entry per CDR3 protein. This table has some 400 distinct CDR3 sequences, about 9% appearing once. Study-wide results and caveats: Diversity ranked highest in DNEG and lowest in TIGIT subsets.

Losses at the gene ends were 0 bases for V and 3 bases for J; bases not matched to a gene: 7. Germline CDR1 DFQATT, CDR2 SNEGSKA (reference sequence). This CDR3 is built from 16 residues. Live CD3+CD8+TCRalphabeta+ cells were sorted into four subsets by PD-1 and/or TIGIT. The source material was CD8+ T cells from PBMCs, sampled at baseline or after one month of anti-PD-1 therapy (not recorded which). The rearrangement joins TRBV20-1 to TRBJ2-2; 7 bases fit TRBD2. The source is a human donor with melanoma. As DNA, the CDR3 is TGCAGTGCTAGAGATCCGGCTAGCGGAGACACCGGGGAGCTGTTTTTT. It translates to CSARDPASGDTGELFF.